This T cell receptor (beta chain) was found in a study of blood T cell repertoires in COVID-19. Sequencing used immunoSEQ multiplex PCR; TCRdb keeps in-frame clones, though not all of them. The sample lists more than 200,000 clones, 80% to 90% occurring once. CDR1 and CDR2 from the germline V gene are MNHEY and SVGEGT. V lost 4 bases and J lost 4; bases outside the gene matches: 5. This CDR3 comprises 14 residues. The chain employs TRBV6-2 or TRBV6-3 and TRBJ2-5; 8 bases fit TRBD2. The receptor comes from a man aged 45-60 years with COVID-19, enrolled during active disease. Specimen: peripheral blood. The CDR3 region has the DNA TGTGCCAGCAGTTCCGGGGGGGCAGGAGAGACCCAGTACTTC. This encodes CASSSGGAGETQYF.